This T cell receptor (beta chain) was recorded in a study of CD4 and CD8 cells across lung adenocarcinoma regions. In TCRdb, the PCR reads were re-called with MiXCR into one record per CDR3 protein. The table lists roughly 20,000 distinct CDR3 sequences, 50% to 55% of them singletons. The patients had localized lung adenocarcinoma, a non-small cell subtype. The receptor was isolated from a female donor with lung adenocarcinoma. The CD4 and CD8 labels of this study may be unreliable. Sequencing was done on a sample of CD8+ T cells from the center of a lung tumor.

The CDR3: CASSTQGVGTDTQYF. The CDR3 DNA is TGTGCCAGTAGTACACAGGGTGTTGGCACAGATACGCAGTATTTT. The rearrangement uses TRBV19 and TRBJ2-3, with D maybe TRBD1 (6 bases). This CDR3 is built from 15 residues. Trimming left V 4 bases short and J 1 base short, with 12 bases between. Per the germline V gene, CDR1 is LNHDA and CDR2 is SQIVND (reference sequence).